This TCR beta chain was sequenced for a study of control samples from healthy donors and cancer patients. The CDR3 covers 16 residues. The ends lost 5 bases at V and 5 bases at J; junction bases unmatched: 5. CDR1 is MNHEY and CDR2 is SMNVEV in the germline V gene (reference sequence). Profiling relied on immunoSEQ multiplex PCR, and the TCRdb table lists in-frame clones only, not all of them. The sample consists of about 170,000 clones, just under 95% of them appearing once. Sequencing used blood. The clonotype originates from a woman aged 55-69 years in good health. The chain has TRBV27 and TRBJ2-5; TRBD2 matches at 16 bases. CDR3 DNA sequence: TGTGCCAGCAGTGCGGGACTAGCGGGGGGGCCTGAGACCCAGTACTTC. Residues: CASSAGLAGGPETQYF.